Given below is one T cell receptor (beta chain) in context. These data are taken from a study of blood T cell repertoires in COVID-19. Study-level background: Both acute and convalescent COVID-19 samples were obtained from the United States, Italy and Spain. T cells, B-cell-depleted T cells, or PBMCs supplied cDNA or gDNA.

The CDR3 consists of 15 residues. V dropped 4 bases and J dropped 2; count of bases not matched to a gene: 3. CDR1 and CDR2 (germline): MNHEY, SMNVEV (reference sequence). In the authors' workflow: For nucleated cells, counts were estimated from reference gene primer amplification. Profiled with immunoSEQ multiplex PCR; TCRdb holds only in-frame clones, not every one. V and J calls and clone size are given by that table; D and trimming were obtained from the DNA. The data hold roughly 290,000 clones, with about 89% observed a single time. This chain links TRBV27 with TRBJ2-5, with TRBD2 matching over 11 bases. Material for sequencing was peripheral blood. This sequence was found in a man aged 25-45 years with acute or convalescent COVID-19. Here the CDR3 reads CASSSGLAVQETQYF. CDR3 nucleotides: TGTGCCAGCAGTTCGGGACTAGCGGTTCAAGAGACCCAGTACTTC.